This T cell receptor (beta chain) is drawn from a study of CDR3 diversity in severe acne. As regards this clonotype: A junction boundary mismatches the germline segment, possibly from a read error.

TCRdb re-derived calls from the PCR reads in MiXCR, one entry per CDR3 protein. The sample has more than 70,000 distinct CDR3 sequences, roughly 52% seen once. The sequence derives from a male donor in good health, serving as a control. Input material: blood.

Here the CDR3 reads CATSRGWPVGTSGDTNEQSF. The CDR3 bases are TGTGCCACCAGCAGAGGTTGGCCGGTTGGTACTAGCGGGGATACAAATGAGCAGTCCTTC. The chain recombines TRBV15 with TRBJ2-1; TRBD2 matches 10 bases. Germline lookup yields CDR1 LNHNV and CDR2 YYDKDF (reference sequence). CDR3 length equals 20 residues.